This entry features one T cell receptor beta chain sequence. This sample is part of a study of T cells after yellow fever vaccination. MiXCR, run by TCRdb on the 5' RACE reads, gives a single entry per CDR3 protein. The sample holds 100,000 or so distinct CDR3 sequences, approximately 9% seen once. V lost 3 bases, J lost 4 bases, and 13 bases lay in between. There are 15 residues in the CDR3. Germline values: CDR1 LNHDA, CDR2 SQIVND (reference sequence). Study results and limitations: Contamination of FACS-sorted repertoires by abundant clonotypes from the bulk population could occur.

J is TRBJ2-1 and V is TRBV19; D is perhaps TRBD2 (6 bases). Sequenced here: CD8+ T cells not binding an NS4B(214-222) dextramer, sorted from PBMCs, sampled about 2 weeks after the first yellow fever vaccination. This sequence originates from a man aged 18 to 29 who received the YFV17D yellow fever vaccine. The CDR3 DNA reads as TGTGCCAGTAGTATTACTAGCCTAGTTTACAATGAGCAGTTCTTC. This encodes CASSITSLVYNEQFF.